The next 5 T cell receptor beta chains were all read from a single sample in a study of blood T cell repertoires in COVID-19. Clones were read by immunoSEQ multiplex PCR, and TCRdb kept only the in-frame ones, dropping some. Of a few hundred thousand clones in the sample, approximately 90% were seen once. The source material was PBMCs or T cells enriched from blood (not recorded which). These receptors all stem from a man aged 25 to 40 who had recovered from COVID-19.

The V gene is TRBV4-1, the J gene TRBJ2-7; D is perhaps TRBD1 (5 bases). V was pared by 1 base and J by 3 bases, with 7 bases between. Looked up from germline, CDR1 is MGHRA and CDR2 is YSYEKL. The CDR3 sequence is 13 residues long. In DNA, the CDR3 is TGCGCCAGCAGCCAAGGAGACAGCTACGAGCAGTACTTC. The encoded protein is CASSQGDSYEQYF.

V is TRBV19 and J is TRBJ1-2; D ambiguous. Trimming took off 6 bases at V and 2 bases at J, with 16 bases between the two ends. CDR3 length: 15 residues. In germline, CDR1 is LNHDA, CDR2 SQIVND (reference sequence). CDR3 sequence: CASRYAIAANYGYTF. As DNA, the CDR3 is TGTGCCAGTAGATATGCGATTGCGGCAAACTATGGCTACACCTTC.

The chain carries TRBV19 and TRBJ2-5; 12 nucleotides match TRBD2. V shed 0 bases, J shed 7 bases, and the junction held 9 bases outside the gene matches. This CDR3 spans 17 amino acids. Looked up from germline, CDR1 is LNHDA and CDR2 is SQIVND (reference sequence). Here the CDR3 DNA reads TGTGCCAGTAGTATAGACCTAGCGGGGGGGCCTGGTGGGACCCAGTACTTC. It encodes CASSIDLAGGPGGTQYF.

J is TRBJ1-3 and V is TRBV5-1; 8 nucleotides align to TRBD1. J lost 4 bases, V lost 4 bases, and 10 bases had no gene match. The length of the CDR3 is 16 residues. CDR1 and CDR2 from the germline V gene are SGHRS and YFSETQ. The CDR3 loop reads CASSPGPRGQGNTIYF. DNA for the CDR3: TGCGCCAGCAGCCCAGGACCCAGGGGGCAGGGAAACACCATATATTTT.

The chain has TRBV11-3 and TRBJ2-1, with 12 bases matching TRBD2. This CDR3 is built from 16 residues. V shed 0 bases and J 9 bases; nucleotides not matched to a gene: 6. CDR1 is SGHNT and CDR2 is YENEEA in the germline V gene. The CDR3 DNA reads TGTGCCAGCAGCTTAGATTGGCTAGCGGGAGGGATTGAGCAGTTCTTC. Encoded protein: CASSLDWLAGGIEQFF.